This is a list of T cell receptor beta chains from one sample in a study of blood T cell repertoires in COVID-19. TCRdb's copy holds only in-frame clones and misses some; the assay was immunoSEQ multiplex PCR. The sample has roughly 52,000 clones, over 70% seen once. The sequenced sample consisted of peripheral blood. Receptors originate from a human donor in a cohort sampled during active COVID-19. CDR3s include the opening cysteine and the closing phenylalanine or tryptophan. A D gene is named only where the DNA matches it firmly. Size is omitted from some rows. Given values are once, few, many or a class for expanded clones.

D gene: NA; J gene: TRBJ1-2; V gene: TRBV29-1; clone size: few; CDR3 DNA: TGCAGCTCTACAGAGTCCTATGGCTACACCTTC; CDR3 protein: CSSTESYGYTF
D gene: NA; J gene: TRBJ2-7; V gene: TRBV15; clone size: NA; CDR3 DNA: TGTGCCACCAGCAGAGATCAGGGCATAGGCTCCTACGAGCAGTACTTC; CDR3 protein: CATSRDQGIGSYEQYF
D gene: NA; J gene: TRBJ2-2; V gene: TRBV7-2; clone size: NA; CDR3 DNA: TGTGCCAGCAGCTTAAAGGGTGGAGGGGCCGGGGAGCTGTTTTTT; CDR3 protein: CASSLKGGGAGELFF
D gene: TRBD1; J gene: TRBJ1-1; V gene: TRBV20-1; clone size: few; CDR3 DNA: TGCAGTGTTAACAGGGGGCGCGTGGCTTTCTTT; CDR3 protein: CSVNRGRVAFF
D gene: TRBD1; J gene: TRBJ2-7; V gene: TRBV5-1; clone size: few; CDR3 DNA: TGCGCCAGCAGCTTCGCCGGGACAGGGGGCAGCTCCTACGAGCAGTACTTC; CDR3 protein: CASSFAGTGGSSYEQYF
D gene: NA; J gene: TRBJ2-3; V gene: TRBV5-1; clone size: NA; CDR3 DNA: TGCGCCAGCAGCTCCACGTGGGGGGGCACAGATACGCAGTATTTT; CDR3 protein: CASSSTWGGTDTQYF
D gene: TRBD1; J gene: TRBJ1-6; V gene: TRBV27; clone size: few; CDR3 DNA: TGTGCCAGCAGTTTTAGCACCGGGACAGGGGGTTCACCCCTCCACTTT; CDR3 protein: CASSFSTGTGGSPLHF
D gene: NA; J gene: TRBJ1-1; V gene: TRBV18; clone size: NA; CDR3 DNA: TGTGCCAGCTCCCTCCAGGGTCGGGGGACTGAAGCTTTCTTT; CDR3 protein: CASSLQGRGTEAFF
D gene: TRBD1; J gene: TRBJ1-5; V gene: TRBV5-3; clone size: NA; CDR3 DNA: TGTGCCAGAAGCTTGGGGGGGACAGGGGGTCAGCCCCAGCATTTT; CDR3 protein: CARSLGGTGGQPQHF
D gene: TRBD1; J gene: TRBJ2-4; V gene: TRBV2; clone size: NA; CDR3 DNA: TGTGCCAGCACGGCCCGCGGACAGGGGACAACAGCCAAAAACATTCAGTACTTC; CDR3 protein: CASTARGQGTTAKNIQYF
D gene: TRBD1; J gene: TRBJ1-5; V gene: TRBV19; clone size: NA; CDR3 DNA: TGTGCCAGTACTACAGGGGTTAGCAATCAGCCCCAGCATTTT; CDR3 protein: CASTTGVSNQPQHF
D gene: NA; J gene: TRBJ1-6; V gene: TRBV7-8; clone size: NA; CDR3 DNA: TGTGCCAGCAGCTTAAGCCGGTTGGGGAGCTCCTATAATTCACCCCTCCACTTT; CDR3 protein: CASSLSRLGSSYNSPLHF
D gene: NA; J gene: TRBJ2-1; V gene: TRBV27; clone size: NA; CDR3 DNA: TGTGCCAGCAGTTTATCAAGGACAGACAATGAGCAGTTCTTC; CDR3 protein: CASSLSRTDNEQFF
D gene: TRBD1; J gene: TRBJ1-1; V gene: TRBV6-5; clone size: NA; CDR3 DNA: TGTGCCAGCAGTCTACAGGGGTCTAACACTGAAGCTTTCTTT; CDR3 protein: CASSLQGSNTEAFF
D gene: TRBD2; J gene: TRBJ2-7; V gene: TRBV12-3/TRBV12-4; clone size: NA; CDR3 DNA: TGTGCCAGCAGGCGGGGGTGGAGTTACGAGCAGTACTTC; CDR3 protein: CASRRGWSYEQYF
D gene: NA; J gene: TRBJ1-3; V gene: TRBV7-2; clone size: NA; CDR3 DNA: TGTGCCAGCAGCTTATCGCCGACGGGTCCGGGCTCTGGAAACACCATATATTTT; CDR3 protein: CASSLSPTGPGSGNTIYF
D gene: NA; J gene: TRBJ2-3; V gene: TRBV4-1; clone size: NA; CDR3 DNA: TGCGCCAGCAGCCGAAAATCTTGGCTAGCTGGGGATACGCAGTATTTT; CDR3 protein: CASSRKSWLAGDTQYF
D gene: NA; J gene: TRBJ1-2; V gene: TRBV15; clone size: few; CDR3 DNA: TGTGCCACCAGCAGGCCCGACAGCAGAGACACCTATGGCTACACCTTC; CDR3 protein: CATSRPDSRDTYGYTF
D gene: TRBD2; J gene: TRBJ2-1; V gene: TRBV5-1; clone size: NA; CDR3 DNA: TGCGCCAGCAGCTTGGCCGGGACTAGCGGGGGAAATGAGCAGTTCTTC; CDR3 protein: CASSLAGTSGGNEQFF
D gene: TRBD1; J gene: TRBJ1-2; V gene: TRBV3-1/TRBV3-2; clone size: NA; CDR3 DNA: TGTGCCAGCAGCCAAAGGGACAGGCCCATCTATGGCTACACCTTC; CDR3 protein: CASSQRDRPIYGYTF
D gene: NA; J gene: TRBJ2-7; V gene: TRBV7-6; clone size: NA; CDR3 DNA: TGTGCCAGCAGCTTAGGCAGATCCTACGAGCAGTACTTC; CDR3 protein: CASSLGRSYEQYF
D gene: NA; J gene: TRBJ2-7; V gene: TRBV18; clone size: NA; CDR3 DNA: TGTGCCAGCTCACCGGAGGGTGGGACGGTGTACGAGCAGTACTTC; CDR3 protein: CASSPEGGTVYEQYF
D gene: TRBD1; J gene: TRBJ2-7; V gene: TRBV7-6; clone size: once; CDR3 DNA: TGTGCCAGCAGCCACTGGGGGACAGGGAATGAGCAGTACTTC; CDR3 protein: CASSHWGTGNEQYF
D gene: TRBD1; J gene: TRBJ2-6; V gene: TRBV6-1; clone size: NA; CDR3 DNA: TGTGCCAGCAGTGATTCTGCAGGGGGCGCTGGGGCCAACGTCCTGACTTTC; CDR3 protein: CASSDSAGGAGANVLTF
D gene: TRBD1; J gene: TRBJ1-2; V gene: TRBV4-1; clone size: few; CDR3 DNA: TGCGCCAGCAGCCTCGAATGGACAGGGGCCAACTATGGCTACACCTTC; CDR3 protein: CASSLEWTGANYGYTF
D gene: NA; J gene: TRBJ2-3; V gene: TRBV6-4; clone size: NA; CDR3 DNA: TGTGCCAGCAGAGGAGGTAGGGATGGTACGCAGTATTTT; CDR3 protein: CASRGGRDGTQYF
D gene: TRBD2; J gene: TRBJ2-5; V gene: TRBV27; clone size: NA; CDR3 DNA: TGTGCCAGCAGTAAATTGACTAGCGGGGCAAAAGAGACCCAGTACTTC; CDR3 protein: CASSKLTSGAKETQYF
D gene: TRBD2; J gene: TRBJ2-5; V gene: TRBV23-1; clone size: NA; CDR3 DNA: TGCGCCAGCAGTCACCACGCGACTAGCGGGGGCGGGGAGACCCAGTACTTC; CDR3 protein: CASSHHATSGGGETQYF
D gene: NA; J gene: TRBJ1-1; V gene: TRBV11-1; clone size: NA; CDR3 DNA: TGTGCCAGCAGCTTTAACGGGGACACTGAAGCTTTCTTT; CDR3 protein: CASSFNGDTEAFF
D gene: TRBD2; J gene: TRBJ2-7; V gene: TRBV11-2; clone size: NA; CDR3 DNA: TGTGCCAGCAGCTTAGCCCTAGCGGGGGCAGGCGAGCAGTACTTC; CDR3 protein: CASSLALAGAGEQYF
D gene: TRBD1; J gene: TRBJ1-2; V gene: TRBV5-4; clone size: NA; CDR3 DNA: TGTGCCAGCAGAAACCAGACAGGGAACGTCTATGGCTACACCTTC; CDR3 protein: CASRNQTGNVYGYTF
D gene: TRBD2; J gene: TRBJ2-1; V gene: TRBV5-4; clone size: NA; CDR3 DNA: TGTGCCAGCAGCGGCCCTCTAGCGGCCGTCTACAATGAGCAGTTCTTC; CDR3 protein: CASSGPLAAVYNEQFF